These 3 T cell receptor beta chains originate from one sample sequenced in a study of cytomegalovirus exposure and HLA in healthy donors (dated by TCRdb to about 2017). The method behind the library was the immunoSEQ multiplex PCR assay. For the multiplex PCR, a mixture combining 60 forward primers for TCR Vbeta segments and 13 reverse primers for TCR Jbeta segments was used. TCRdb took this table from immuneACCESS and kept in-frame rearrangements with V and J called. Such tables lack part of the clones; where checked against another copy, unresolved V genes explain under half of the gap, and the rest is unexplained. For this sample the table gives fewer than 120,000 clones, of which more than 60% were detected only once. The ten largest account for 5% to 7.5% of the sample. The sequencing sample was made of PBMCs. These receptors all stem from a man between 25 and 39 years old in good health and CMV-seropositive.

This clone is labeled large. Other nucleotide sequences in the sample specify the same CDR3. V and J are TRBV4-1 and TRBJ1-4; no clear D gene. Germline V gives CDR1 MGHRA, CDR2 YSYEKL. This CDR3 region has 15 residues. Trimming stripped 0 bases from V and 8 bases from J, with 13 bases between. The chain's CDR3 is CASSQDDALAEKLFF. The CDR3 nucleotides read TGCGCCAGCAGCCAAGATGATGCCTTAGCGGAAAAACTGTTTTTT.

The rearrangement uses TRBV4-1 and TRBJ2-7; a possible D gene is TRBD1 (6 bases). V lost 0 bases, J lost 2 bases, and 20 bases lay in between. CDR3 length equals 18 residues. Looked up from germline, CDR1 is MGHRA and CDR2 is YSYEKL. The CDR3 DNA is TGCGCCAGCAGCCAAGAGTTGGTCTTTTTACAGGGCACCTACGAGCAGTACTTC. Encoded protein: CASSQELVFLQGTYEQYF.

This chain uses TRBV28 with TRBJ2-7; 9 positions match TRBD1. There are 11 residues in the CDR3. Germline V gene lookup returns CDR1 MDHEN and CDR2 SYDVKM. CDR3 in DNA: TGTGCTGGGGGACAGGGTCTCGAGCAGTACTTC. Its translation: CAGGQGLEQYF.